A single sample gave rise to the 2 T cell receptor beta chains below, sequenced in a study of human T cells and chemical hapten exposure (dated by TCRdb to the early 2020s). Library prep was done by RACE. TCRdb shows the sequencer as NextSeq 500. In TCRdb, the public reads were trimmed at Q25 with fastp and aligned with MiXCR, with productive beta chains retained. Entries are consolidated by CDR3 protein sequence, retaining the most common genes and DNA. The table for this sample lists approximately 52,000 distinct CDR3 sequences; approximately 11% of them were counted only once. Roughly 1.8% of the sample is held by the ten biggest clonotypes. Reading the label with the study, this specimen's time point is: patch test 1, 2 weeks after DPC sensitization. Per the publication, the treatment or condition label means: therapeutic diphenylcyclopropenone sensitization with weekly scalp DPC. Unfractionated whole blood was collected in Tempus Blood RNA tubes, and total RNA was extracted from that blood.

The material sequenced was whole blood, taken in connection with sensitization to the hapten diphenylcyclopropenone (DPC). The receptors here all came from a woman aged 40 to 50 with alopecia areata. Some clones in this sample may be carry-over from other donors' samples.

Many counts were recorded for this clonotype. In DNA, the CDR3 is TGTGCCAGCAGCCCCGACAGGGGTTCACCCCTCCACTTT. Amino acids: CASSPDRGSPLHF. This chain links TRBV7-2 with TRBJ1-6; 8 nucleotides align to TRBD1. The CDR3 has 13 residues. In germline, CDR1 is SGHTA, CDR2 FQGNSA. The J segment lost 9 bases and the V segment lost 5 bases, leaving 3 bases of the junction unmatched.

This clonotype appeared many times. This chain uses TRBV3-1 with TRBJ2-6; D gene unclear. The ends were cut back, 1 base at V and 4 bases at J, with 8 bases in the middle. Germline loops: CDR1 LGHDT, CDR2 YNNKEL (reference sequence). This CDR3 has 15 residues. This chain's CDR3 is CASSQGAQGANVLTF. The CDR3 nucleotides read TGTGCCAGCAGCCAAGGGGCTCAGGGGGCCAACGTCCTGACTTTC.